The 30 T cell receptor beta chains below all came from one sample that was sequenced in a study of blood T cell repertoires in COVID-19. TCRdb's copy holds only in-frame clones and misses some; the assay was immunoSEQ multiplex PCR. The table has 240,000 or so clones, 86% seen once. What was sequenced was PBMCs or T cells enriched from blood (not recorded which). The receptors were sampled from a woman aged 45-60 years who had recovered from COVID-19.

The chain has TRBV5-1 and TRBJ2-6; 8 nucleotides match TRBD1. With 6 bases clipped from V and 0 bases from J, the junction kept 5 bases outside the gene matches. CDR3 size: 16 residues. Germline V gene lookup returns CDR1 SGHRS and CDR2 YFSETQ. CDR3 DNA: TGCGCCAGCACCCTGGACAGGGTCTCTGGGGCCAACGTCCTGACTTTC. Protein: CASTLDRVSGANVLTF.

J is TRBJ2-1 and V is TRBV6-5; D may be TRBD2 (6 bases). V was cut by 0 bases and J by 9 bases, with 9 bases left in between. The CDR3 sequence is 13 residues long. Germline CDR1 and CDR2: MNHEY and SVGAGI. The CDR3 sequence: CASSYSTAGEQFF. CDR3 DNA sequence: TGTGCCAGCAGTTACTCGACAGCGGGTGAGCAGTTCTTC.

The chain combines TRBV30 with TRBJ2-7, with 7 nucleotides matching TRBD1. J lost 0 bases, V lost 5 bases, and 7 bases had no gene match. This CDR3 comprises 14 residues. Germline CDR1 is GTSNPN and CDR2 is SVGIG (reference sequence). The CDR3 DNA follows: TGTGCCTGGGTAGACAGGGCCTCCTCCTACGAGCAGTACTTC. Residues: CAWVDRASSYEQYF.

This rearrangement joins TRBV7-9 to TRBJ1-4, with unresolved D. Germline lookup yields CDR1 SEHNR and CDR2 FQNEAQ (reference sequence). The CDR3 sequence is 15 residues long. Trimming removed 1 base from V and 5 bases from J, with 11 bases in between. This CDR3 reads CASSLVRGGNEKLFF. The CDR3 DNA reads TGTGCCAGCAGCTTAGTCCGGGGAGGGAATGAAAAACTGTTTTTT.

The chain uses TRBV7-9 and TRBJ1-4, with 7 bases fitting TRBD1. The CDR3 covers 17 residues. V shed 1 base, J shed 7 bases, and the junction held 12 bases outside the gene matches. Germline V gene lookup returns CDR1 SEHNR and CDR2 FQNEAQ (reference sequence). The CDR3 DNA is TGTGCCAGCAGCTTAGGTGTTAGTATTGGGACAGCTGAAAAACTGTTTTTT. Protein: CASSLGVSIGTAEKLFF.

This clone was picked up a small number of times. The chain links TRBV4-1 to TRBJ1-4; unclear D gene. The germline V gene has CDR1 MGHRA and CDR2 YSYEKL. Trimming took 4 bases from V and 7 from J, leaving 19 bases between them. The CDR3 totals 16 residues. The CDR3 loop reads CASSPVGRTAGEKLFF. The CDR3 DNA follows: TGCGCCAGCAGCCCGGTAGGGCGGACCGCGGGTGAAAAACTGTTTTTT.

About this clone itself: This CDR3 is also generated by other DNA sequences in the sample. This chain uses TRBV7-9 with TRBJ2-7, with 8 bases fitting TRBD2. Trimming took 4 bases from V and 2 from J; bases not matched to a gene: 1. The CDR3 spans 13 residues. Germline-derived CDR1 and CDR2 are SEHNR and FQNEAQ (reference sequence). Written as DNA, the CDR3 is TGTGCCAGCAGCTCCGGGAGGGCCTACGAGCAGTACTTC. Protein: CASSSGRAYEQYF.

The chain recombines TRBV12-5 with TRBJ2-7; D not resolved. Per the germline V gene, CDR1 is LGHNT and CDR2 is FRNRAP. The ends were cut back, 1 base at V and 3 bases at J, with 7 bases in the middle. The CDR3 has 13 residues. CDR3 residues: CASGLDSLYEQYF. CDR3 coding DNA: TGTGCTAGTGGTTTGGACAGTCTCTACGAGCAGTACTTC.

The sample holds a few counts of this clone. Additional DNA sequences in this sample encode the identical CDR3. The CDR3 loop is CASSLGTSTDTQYF. The CDR3 DNA sequence: TGCGCCAGCAGCTTGGGGACTAGCACAGATACGCAGTATTTT. The chain uses TRBV5-1 and TRBJ2-3; a weak D match, TRBD2 (5 bases). Trimming took off 0 bases at V and 0 bases at J, with 5 bases between the two ends. CDR3 length: 14 amino acids. Germline V lookup: CDR1 SGHRS, CDR2 YFSETQ.

This sequence joins TRBV7-9 and TRBJ1-1; 7 bases are shared with TRBD1. The CDR3 totals 15 residues. V shed 3 bases and J 2 bases; nucleotides not matched to a gene: 6. The germline gives CDR1 SEHNR, CDR2 FQNEAQ (reference sequence). This CDR3 is CASSFSTGINTEAFF. The CDR3 coding sequence is TGTGCCAGCAGCTTTTCGACAGGGATCAACACTGAAGCTTTCTTT.

J is TRBJ2-5 and V is TRBV5-1, with a tentative D call TRBD1 (6 bases). V was pared by 5 bases and J by 3 bases, with 17 bases between. Germline CDR1 SGHRS, CDR2 YFSETQ. The CDR3 contains 15 residues. CDR3 protein: CASSSRRQEKETQYF. CDR3 DNA: TGCGCCAGCAGTTCGCGCAGACAGGAGAAAGAGACCCAGTACTTC.

CDR3 DNA: TGTGCCAGCAGCTTAGATACCAGAACAGATACGCAGTATTTT. Amino acid sequence: CASSLDTRTDTQYF. The chain links TRBV7-9 to TRBJ2-3; D is undetermined. The CDR3 sequence is 14 residues long. Germline CDR1 reads SEHNR; CDR2 reads FQNEAQ (reference sequence). With 1 base removed from V and 3 bases from J, the gap between germline ends came to 8 bases.

This chain uses TRBV5-1 with TRBJ1-3; D call uncertain. The CDR3 contains 14 residues. The germline gives CDR1 SGHRS, CDR2 YFSETQ. V was trimmed by 4 bases and J by 9 bases, leaving 17 bases between them. DNA for the CDR3: TGCGCCAGCAGCCTGGCTAGCCCCCCCGCCACCATATATTTT. This translates into CASSLASPPATIYF.

This chain uses TRBV3-1 (or the pseudogene TRBV3-2) with TRBJ2-7, with 10 bases aligning to TRBD2. With V trimmed by 1 base and J by 7 bases, 13 bases remained unmatched. The CDR3 totals 17 residues. The V gene's germline CDR1 is LGHDT and CDR2 YNNKEL (reference sequence). The CDR3: CASSQVLTSGTTFEQYF. DNA for the CDR3: TGTGCCAGCAGCCAAGTTCTTACTAGCGGGACTACTTTTGAGCAGTACTTC.

This clone was seen just once. This chain uses TRBV28 with TRBJ1-5; 7 bases map to TRBD1. Germline CDR1 MDHEN, CDR2 SYDVKM. CDR3 length: 15 residues. With V trimmed by 5 bases and J by 3 bases, 7 bases remained unmatched. CDR3 bases: TGTGCCAGCAGTCTCATAGACAGGGACAATCAGCCCCAGCATTTT. It yields the protein CASSLIDRDNQPQHF.

This clone was found a few times. The genes are TRBV6-5 and TRBJ2-1; 9 bases are shared with TRBD2. This CDR3 has 15 residues. Germline CDR1 MNHEY, CDR2 SVGAGI. Trimming cost V 2 bases and J 9 bases; bases outside gene matches: 8. The CDR3 here is CASSYGAGGPSEQFF. The CDR3 nucleotides are TGTGCCAGCAGTTACGGTGCGGGAGGGCCGAGTGAGCAGTTCTTC.

The chain has TRBV7-3 and TRBJ1-1; TRBD1 aligns across 8 bases. V trimming: 6 bases; J trimming: 4 bases; junction bases outside the gene matches: 7. Per the germline V gene, CDR1 is SGHTA and CDR2 is FQGTGA. The CDR3 sequence is 14 residues long. CDR3 region: CASRVTGDGTEAFF. In nucleotides, the CDR3 is TGTGCCAGCAGGGTGACAGGGGATGGCACTGAAGCTTTCTTT.

A single count supports this clone. The chain recombines TRBV11-3 with TRBJ2-5, with TRBD1 matching 8 bases. The CDR3 is 15 residues long. Germline V gives CDR1 SGHNT, CDR2 YENEEA. Germline trimming cut 5 bases from V and 7 bases from J; bases unmatched to any gene: 12. CDR3 sequence (DNA): TGTGCCAGCAGCCCCCCGGGACAGGTATTTGGGACCCAGTACTTC. Protein: CASSPPGQVFGTQYF.

This clone was seen more than once but under ten times. This chain links TRBV7-2 with TRBJ2-4; the D gene is possibly TRBD1 (6 bases). Trimming left V 4 bases short and J 8 bases short, with 15 bases between. The CDR3 has 14 residues. Germline V CDR1 and CDR2: SGHTA, FQGNSA. CDR3 residues: CASSSSQGSHIQYF. The CDR3 bases are TGTGCCAGCAGCTCGTCACAGGGTTCCCACATTCAGTACTTC.

The chain couples TRBV6-5 to TRBJ1-2; 7 bases fit TRBD1. Germline values: CDR1 MNHEY, CDR2 SVGAGI. J was trimmed by 8 bases and V by 2 bases; bases with no gene match: 8. This CDR3 is built from 14 residues. The CDR3 bases are TGTGCCAGCAGTTACCAAGGGACAGTTCACGGCTACACCTTC. Translating it yields CASSYQGTVHGYTF.

The gene calls are TRBV30 and TRBJ1-4, with a weak D call TRBD1 (6 bases). CDR3 size: 16 residues. Trimming removed 1 base at V and 4 bases at J, with 16 bases between. The germline CDR1 and CDR2 sequences are GTSNPN and SVGIG (reference sequence). The DNA for the CDR3 is TGTGCCTGGAGTGGTATCGGGGGGCTTGGTAATGAAAAACTGTTTTTT. This translates into CAWSGIGGLGNEKLFF.

V usage is TRBV4-2 and J usage is TRBJ2-2; D is undetermined. Looked up from germline, CDR1 is LGHNA and CDR2 is YNFKEQ. This CDR3 region has 14 residues. Trimming took off 2 bases at V and 5 bases at J, with 9 bases between the two ends. CDR3 loop: CASSQLGLTGELFF. As DNA, the CDR3 is TGTGCCAGCAGCCAACTGGGCCTAACCGGGGAGCTGTTTTTT.

This chain uses TRBV5-1 with TRBJ2-7; the match to TRBD1 covers 9 bases. Trimming cost V 5 bases and J 2 bases; bases outside gene matches: 5. There are 14 residues in the CDR3. In germline, CDR1 is SGHRS, CDR2 YFSETQ. The CDR3 region is CASSMGQGPYEQYF. The DNA for the CDR3 is TGCGCCAGCAGTATGGGACAGGGCCCCTACGAGCAGTACTTC.

This sequence joins TRBV7-6 and TRBJ1-1; D may be TRBD1 (5 bases). The length of the CDR3 is 13 residues. Per the germline V gene, CDR1 is SGHVS and CDR2 is FNYEAQ. V was shortened by 5 bases and J by 1 base, with 8 bases between the two germline ends. The CDR3 sequence: CASSPGANTEAFF. The CDR3, as DNA: TGTGCCAGCAGCCCTGGGGCGAACACTGAAGCTTTCTTT.

The V gene is TRBV4-3, the J gene TRBJ2-1; TRBD2 is a possible D gene (5 bases). The CDR3 sequence is 15 residues long. From germline, CDR1 is LGHNA and CDR2 YSLEER. The V end was cut by 0 bases, the J end by 6 bases, with 12 bases between. CDR3 coding DNA: TGCGCCAGCAGCCAAGATCCGGCTAGCTTCAATGAGCAGTTCTTC. This sequence encodes CASSQDPASFNEQFF.

This clone was seen a handful of times. This chain links TRBV4-3 with TRBJ2-1; TRBD2 matches 9 bases. V was pared by 4 bases and J by 4 bases, with 8 bases of the junction left unmatched. Germline-derived CDR1 and CDR2 are LGHNA and YSLEER. The CDR3 has 16 amino acids. The CDR3 sequence is CASSLRATSGYNEQFF. The DNA for the CDR3 is TGCGCCAGCAGCCTAAGGGCGACTAGCGGTTACAATGAGCAGTTCTTC.

This chain links TRBV6-5 with TRBJ2-1, with 14 bases that match TRBD2. V shed 2 bases and J 9 bases; nucleotides not matched to a gene: 6. The CDR3 consists of 16 residues. CDR1 is MNHEY, CDR2 SVGAGI, per germline. This CDR3 reads CASSYGTSGRKGEQFF. The CDR3 nucleotides read TGTGCCAGCAGTTACGGGACTAGCGGGAGAAAGGGTGAGCAGTTCTTC.

The V and J genes are TRBV27 and TRBJ2-3, with 12 positions matching TRBD2. This CDR3 region has 17 residues. CDR1 and CDR2 from the germline V gene are MNHEY and SMNVEV (reference sequence). V gave up 2 bases and J gave up 5 bases; unmatched junction bases: 8. This CDR3 is CASSLILAGGPGDTQYF. The CDR3, as DNA: TGTGCCAGCAGTTTAATCCTAGCGGGGGGGCCGGGAGATACGCAGTATTTT.

The chain is built from TRBV2 and TRBJ1-1; TRBD1 matches 9 bases. CDR1 and CDR2 from the germline V gene are SNHLY and FYNNEI. The V and J ends lost 8 bases and 5 bases, in that order; junction bases with no gene match: 9. This CDR3 is built from 14 residues. CDR3 nucleotides: TGTGCCAGCCGCCCGGGACAGGGTAAGACTGAAGCTTTCTTT. Its protein is CASRPGQGKTEAFF.

This chain links TRBV4-2 with TRBJ1-5; TRBD1 matches 8 bases. CDR3 length: 17 residues. Per the germline V gene, CDR1 is LGHNA and CDR2 is YNFKEQ. V trimming: 0 bases; J trimming: 4 bases; junction bases outside the gene matches: 8. CDR3: CASSQDLWTGPNQPQHF. The CDR3 DNA reads TGTGCCAGCAGCCAAGATCTCTGGACAGGGCCAAATCAGCCCCAGCATTTT.